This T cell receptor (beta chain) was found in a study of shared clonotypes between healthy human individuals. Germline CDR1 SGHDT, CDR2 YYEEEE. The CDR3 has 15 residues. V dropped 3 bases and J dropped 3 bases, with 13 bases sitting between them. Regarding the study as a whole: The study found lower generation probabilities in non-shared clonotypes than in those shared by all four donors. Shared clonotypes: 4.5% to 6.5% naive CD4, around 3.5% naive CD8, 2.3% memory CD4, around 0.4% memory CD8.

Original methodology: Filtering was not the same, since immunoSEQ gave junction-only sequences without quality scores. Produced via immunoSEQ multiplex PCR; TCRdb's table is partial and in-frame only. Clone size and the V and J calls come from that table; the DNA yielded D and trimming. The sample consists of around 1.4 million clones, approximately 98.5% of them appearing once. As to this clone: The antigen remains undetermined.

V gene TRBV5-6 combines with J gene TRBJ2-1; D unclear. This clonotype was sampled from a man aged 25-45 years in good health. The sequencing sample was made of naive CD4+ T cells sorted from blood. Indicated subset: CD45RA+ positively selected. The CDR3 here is CASSYTGFYYNEQFF. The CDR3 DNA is TGTGCCAGCAGCTATACCGGGTTTTACTACAATGAGCAGTTCTTC.